This is a list of T cell receptor beta chains from one sample in a study of identical twins. MiXCR, run by TCRdb on the 5' RACE reads, gives a single entry per CDR3 protein. The sample has 700,000 or so distinct CDR3 sequences, 21% seen once; the top ten hold around 4.4%. These records were also assigned to another study, of T cells expressing NK-cell markers.

The specimen sequenced was PBMCs. Receptor source: a woman younger than 30 in good health. The CDR3 runs from the conserved cysteine through the conserved F or W. Each record gives: clone size, V gene, J gene, D gene, CDR3 DNA, CDR3 protein. A D gene is named only where the DNA matches it firmly. Clone size is stated in some rows and not others, as once, few, many or a class when expanded.

>-|TRBV20-1|TRBJ1-4|-
TGCAGTGCTAGTGGGTTCGGCGAAAAACTGTTTTTT
CSASGFGEKLFF
>-|TRBV20-1|TRBJ2-3|TRBD2
TGCAGTGTCGGTTTACTAGCGGGGACCGGGGATACGCAGTATTTT
CSVGLLAGTGDTQYF
>once|TRBV7-3|TRBJ2-5|-
TGTGCCAGCAGCCCCGATAGAGGGGGGTGGGAGACCCAGTACTTC
CASSPDRGGWETQYF
>many|TRBV7-2|TRBJ2-1|-
TGTGCCAGCAGCTTATCGGTGGGACCCTACAATGAGCAGTTCTTC
CASSLSVGPYNEQFF
>few|TRBV19|TRBJ2-7|TRBD2
TGTGCCAGTAGTATAGGGGCGGGAGGAACCTACGAGCAGTACTTC
CASSIGAGGTYEQYF
>-|TRBV12-3/TRBV12-4|TRBJ2-1|-
TGTGCCAGCAGGCTCGGACAGAGCTCCTACAATGAGCAGTTCTTC
CASRLGQSSYNEQFF
>few|TRBV6-5|TRBJ2-1|-
TGTGCCAGCAGTTACTCGAAGTCGCGGCTCCGGGGTGAGCAGTTCTTC
CASSYSKSRLRGEQFF
>many|TRBV10-3|TRBJ2-2|-
TGTGCCATCAATAACAGCCCGAACACCGGGGAGCTGTTTTTT
CAINNSPNTGELFF
>many|TRBV12-3/TRBV12-4|TRBJ2-7|-
TGTGCCAGTGAAAGGAGGGGCCACGAGCAGTACTTC
CASERRGHEQYF
>many|TRBV10-3|TRBJ1-6|TRBD1
TGTGCCATCAGTATAGGACAGGGCGGAGACTCACCCCTCCACTTT
CAISIGQGGDSPLHF
>-|TRBV20-1|TRBJ2-1|-
TGCAGTGCCCATAGACAGGAAACCCCAAATGAGCAGTTCTTC
CSAHRQETPNEQFF
>few|TRBV20-1|TRBJ2-7|-
TGCAGTGCTAGAGGGAGTCTACCCTACGAGCAGTACTTC
CSARGSLPYEQYF
>-|TRBV5-1|TRBJ2-3|-
TGCGCCAGCAGCTTGAAGGACGTAAACACAGATACGCAGTATTTT
CASSLKDVNTDTQYF
>-|TRBV12-3/TRBV12-4|TRBJ1-1|-
TGTGCCAGCCTGACATACGGGAACACTGAAGCTTTCTTT
CASLTYGNTEAFF
>many|TRBV9|TRBJ2-3|TRBD2
TGTGCCAGCAGCGTCAGCGGGGGGGCGACAGATACGCAGTATTTT
CASSVSGGATDTQYF
>many|TRBV20-1|TRBJ2-7|-
TGCAGTGCTAGAGGGGGGATGTACGAGCAGTACTTC
CSARGGMYEQYF
>few|TRBV5-4|TRBJ2-3|-
TGTGCCAGCAGCCCGGACCCCACAAGAGATACGCAGTATTTT
CASSPDPTRDTQYF
>-|TRBV4-1|TRBJ2-1|TRBD2
TGCGCCAGCAGCCCCATGGCTAGCGGGAGGAATAATGAGCAGTTCTTC
CASSPMASGRNNEQFF
>-|TRBV2|TRBJ2-3|TRBD2
TGTGCCAGCATTGGAGGACTAGCGGGGGGTGCGCAGTATTTT
CASIGGLAGGAQYF
>many|TRBV12-3/TRBV12-4|TRBJ1-1|-
TGTGCCAGCAGTTTAAAGGGCACTGAAGCTTTCTTT
CASSLKGTEAFF
>-|TRBV7-3|TRBJ2-1|-
TGTGCCAGCAGCTTAAGTCACGGCCAGCAGTTCTTC
CASSLSHGQQFF
>-|TRBV5-1|TRBJ2-2|TRBD1
TGCGCCAGCGAGACAGGGCGCACGAACACCGGGGAGCTGTTTTTT
CASETGRTNTGELFF
>few|TRBV7-9|TRBJ2-1|-
TGTGCCGGATCATCATGGACGGAGTACAATGAGCAGTTCTTC
CAGSSWTEYNEQFF
>-|TRBV5-1|TRBJ2-3|-
TGCGCCAGCAGCATCGACCAACCCGGAGATACGCAGTATTTT
CASSIDQPGDTQYF
>-|TRBV29-1|TRBJ1-1|TRBD1
TGCAGCGTGACAGGGGGCGCTGAAGCTTTCTTT
CSVTGGAEAFF
>-|TRBV13|TRBJ2-7|TRBD1
TGTGCCAGCAGCCCACGCCGGGACAGCGAGCAGTACTTC
CASSPRRDSEQYF
>few|TRBV13|TRBJ2-1|-
TGTGCCAGCAGCTCGGACGGCACTAATGAGCAGTTCTTC
CASSSDGTNEQFF
>-|TRBV6-5|TRBJ2-1|TRBD2
TGTGCCAGCAGATTAAACCTAGGACTAGGCGACCTCAATGAGCAGTTCTTC
CASRLNLGLGDLNEQFF
>few|TRBV5-1|TRBJ2-3|TRBD2
TGCGCCAGCAGCCCACTAGCGGCGGAAACCGGTACGCAGTATTTT
CASSPLAAETGTQYF
>-|TRBV12-3/TRBV12-4|TRBJ2-2|-
TGTGCCAGCAGAGGAGGGGTGGAACAGGGGTTAAACACCGGGGAGCTGTTTTTT
CASRGGVEQGLNTGELFF
>-|TRBV6-5|TRBJ2-5|TRBD2
TGTGCCAGCAGTTACTGGACTAGCGGGACCGAGACCCAGTACTTC
CASSYWTSGTETQYF
>-|TRBV6-5|TRBJ2-1|-
TGTGCCAGCAGTTATCAGGAACCTTCCTACAATGAGCAGTTCTTC
CASSYQEPSYNEQFF
>-|TRBV20-1|TRBJ2-5|-
TGCAGTGCTAGAGCGGGGGACAGCCAAGAGACCCAGTACTTC
CSARAGDSQETQYF
>few|TRBV7-9|TRBJ1-1|-
TGTGCCAGCAGCCCGAGGGACGGACTGAACACTGAAGCTTTCTTT
CASSPRDGLNTEAFF
>few|TRBV20-1|TRBJ2-7|-
TGCAGTGCTAGACCCTACAACTCCTACGAGCAGTACTTC
CSARPYNSYEQYF
>-|TRBV5-1|TRBJ1-1|-
TGCGCCAGCCCCGGCGGGACGGGGAACACTGAAGCTTTCTTT
CASPGGTGNTEAFF
>few|TRBV6-1|TRBJ2-5|TRBD2
TGTGCCAGCAGTCAGGCCGGGGGGGAAAAGACCCAGTACTTC
CASSQAGGEKTQYF
>-|TRBV12-3/TRBV12-4|TRBJ1-1|-
TGTGCCAGCAGCCCCACCCTCATGAGCACTGAAGCTTTCTTT
CASSPTLMSTEAFF
>-|TRBV5-5|TRBJ2-1|-
TGTGCCAGCAGCGCCGAAGGGGGCAATGAGCAGTTCTTC
CASSAEGGNEQFF
>-|TRBV19|TRBJ2-7|-
TGTGCCAGTAGTATAGGTGGCGGGTCCTACGAGCAGTACTTC
CASSIGGGSYEQYF
>few|TRBV7-9|TRBJ2-7|TRBD2
TGTGCCAGCAGCCTCTCGGGCGGGAGGCCCTACGAGCAGTACTTC
CASSLSGGRPYEQYF
>-|TRBV4-1|TRBJ2-1|TRBD2
TGCGCCAGCAGCCAAGATTTTCTAGCGGGAGGGGTAAATGAGCAGTTCTTC
CASSQDFLAGGVNEQFF
>-|TRBV20-1|TRBJ2-5|-
TGCAGTGCCACGGGCGGGGTGGGAAAAGAGACCCAGTACTTC
CSATGGVGKETQYF
>-|TRBV10-2|TRBJ1-1|TRBD1
TGCGCCAGCGCAAGACTACAGGGGGTAGTCACTGAAGCTTTCTTT
CASARLQGVVTEAFF